This note documents a single T cell receptor beta chain sequence. TCRdb reprocessed the 5' RACE reads via MiXCR and lists one record per CDR3 protein. This sample has some 400,000 distinct CDR3 sequences, with approximately 18% found just once. The data were taken from a study of T cells after yellow fever vaccination. This clonotype originated in a man in his late teens or twenties who received the YFV17D yellow fever vaccine. The sample was PBMCs, taken before the yellow fever booster vaccination.

The DNA of the CDR3 is TGTGCCAGCGGTGTGGGGCTTCGAGGACCCCTGGGCACAGATACGCAGTATTTT. It yields the protein CASGVGLRGPLGTDTQYF. The rearrangement uses TRBV28 and TRBJ2-3; D is possibly TRBD1 (5 bases). The CDR3 sequence is 18 residues long. Trimming left V 8 bases short and J 1 base short, with 25 bases between. Looked up from germline, CDR1 is MDHEN and CDR2 is SYDVKM. Full variable domain (rest looked up from reference TRBV28 and TRBJ2-3): DVKVTQSSRYLVKRTGEKVFLECVQDMDHENMFWYRQDPGLGLRLIYFSYDVKMKEKGDIPEGYSVSREKKERFSLILESASTNQTSMYLCASGVGLRGPLGTDTQYFGPGTRLTVL.